This passage covers 30 T cell receptor beta chains from one sample sequenced in a study of CD8 T cells in ankylosing spondylitis. Findings and limits, study-wide: Seemingly characteristic of ankylosing spondylitis blood was a TCR beta motif consisting of about 8 highly homologous variants.

No antigens are known for them. TCRdb passed the 5' RACE reads through MiXCR, listing each CDR3 protein once. In the table there are about 500,000 distinct CDR3 sequences, roughly 5.2% of which are singletons. The sequenced sample was blood, either unsorted or a sorted T cell fraction (not recorded which). The receptors derive from a male donor with ankylosing spondylitis.

This clonotype came up a few times. J is TRBJ2-1 and V is TRBV7-9; TRBD2 matches at 7 bases. Germline CDR1 is SEHNR and CDR2 is FQNEAQ (reference sequence). The CDR3 extends over 14 amino acids. V dropped 5 bases and J dropped 10; count of bases not matched to a gene: 11. The CDR3 DNA sequence: TGTGCCAGCAGCCCCAATTCGGGGGGTGCGGAGCAGTTCTTC. Translated, it gives CASSPNSGGAEQFF.

Many counts were recorded for this clonotype. This sequence joins TRBV29-1 and TRBJ2-1, with TRBD1 identical over 12 bases. V was clipped by 7 bases and J by 9 bases; unmatched bases: 7. This CDR3 contains 13 residues. Germline V gives CDR1 SQVTM, CDR2 ANQGSEA. CDR3 nucleotide sequence: TGCAGCGCCTGGGACAGGGGGCTTGCTGAGCAGTTCTTC. Residues: CSAWDRGLAEQFF.

The table lists this clonotype with many counts. The rearrangement links TRBV6-5 to TRBJ1-6; D is possibly TRBD1 (6 bases). Germline V gene data show CDR1 as MNHEY and CDR2 as SVGAGI. V lost 2 bases, J lost 9 bases, and 17 bases lay in between. This CDR3 comprises 16 residues. Here the CDR3 DNA reads TGTGCCAGCAGTTACAAGCCCTGGACAGCTTCTTCACCCCTCCACTTT. Translating gives CASSYKPWTASSPLHF.

The table lists this clonotype with many counts. CDR3 coding DNA: TGTGCCAGCAGTTTTTTCACTAGCGGGAGTCGGGAGCAGTTCTTC. Translation gives CASSFFTSGSREQFF. V and J are TRBV27 and TRBJ2-1, with TRBD2 identical over 11 bases. In germline, CDR1 is MNHEY, CDR2 SMNVEV (reference sequence). The CDR3 consists of 15 residues. Trimming removed 3 bases from V and 10 bases from J; junction bases left unmatched: 8.

This chain uses TRBV21-1 with TRBJ2-5; the table assigns TRBD2, which was not confirmed against the DNA. TRBV21-1 is classified as a pseudogene. The CDR3 extends over 17 amino acids. CDR3 loop: CASSKAGSGGSQETQYF. CDR3 coding DNA: TGTGCCAGCAGCAAAGCTGGAAGCGGGGGGAGCCAAGAGACCCAGTACTTC.

This clonotype was detected many times. V and J are TRBV24-1 and TRBJ2-1, with 10 positions matching TRBD2. Germline CDR1 reads KGHDR; CDR2 reads SFDVKD. This CDR3 comprises 16 residues. After removal of 3 bases from V and 3 bases from J, the junction contained 4 bases not matched to a gene. This CDR3 is CATSDPGLADYNEQFF. The CDR3 DNA reads TGTGCCACCAGTGATCCCGGACTAGCGGACTACAATGAGCAGTTCTTC.

This clonotype was found a few times. The gene calls are TRBV4-2 and TRBJ2-1; D gene uncertain. The CDR3 totals 16 residues. The V end lost 3 bases, the J end lost 8 bases, and 20 bases lay between the germline ends. Per germline, CDR1 LGHNA and CDR2 YNFKEQ. The CDR3 DNA is TGTGCCAGCAGCCATCTGGGGTCCCATGACGTGGATGAGCAGTTCTTC. Amino acids: CASSHLGSHDVDEQFF.

The chain is built from TRBV7-9 and TRBJ2-7; TRBD1 agrees at 7 bases. V trimming: 6 bases; J trimming: 4 bases; junction bases outside the gene matches: 9. This CDR3 has 14 residues. Per germline, CDR1 SEHNR and CDR2 FQNEAQ (reference sequence). In DNA, the CDR3 is TGTGCCAGCAGTCATACCGGGACAGCATACGAGCAGTACTTC. It specifies CASSHTGTAYEQYF.

This clonotype came up many times. The V gene is TRBV7-2, the J gene TRBJ2-3; D is perhaps TRBD2 (6 bases). This CDR3 comprises 16 residues. Germline values: CDR1 SGHTA, CDR2 FQGNSA. With 1 base removed from V and 2 bases from J, the gap between germline ends came to 13 bases. Here the CDR3 reads CASSLVGSGYTDTQYF. CDR3 sequence (DNA): TGTGCCAGCAGCTTAGTGGGTAGCGGATACACAGATACGCAGTATTTT.

This clonotype was observed at least ten times. The rearrangement links TRBV20-1 to TRBJ2-7; 10 bases agree with TRBD1. The trim removed 5 bases at V and 8 bases at J, leaving 12 bases unmatched. The CDR3 runs 14 residues. The germline CDR1 and CDR2 sequences are DFQATT and SNEGSKA (reference sequence). CDR3 nucleotide sequence: TGCAGTGCTTTCCTACCCGGACAGGGGGGTCAGCAGTACTTC. It is translated as CSAFLPGQGGQQYF.

This clonotype was recorded at least ten times. The gene calls are TRBV20-1 and TRBJ1-5; the D is unclear. Trimming removed 1 base at V and 0 bases at J, with 7 bases between. This CDR3 region has 14 residues. The germline V gene encodes CDR1 DFQATT and CDR2 SNEGSKA (reference sequence). CDR3 bases: TGCAGTGCTAGAGGATTTTATAGCAATCAGCCCCAGCATTTT. Its translation is CSARGFYSNQPQHF.

In this sample, this clonotype turned up many times. The V and J genes are TRBV5-1 and TRBJ1-5; no definite D call. Germline V gene lookup returns CDR1 SGHRS and CDR2 YFSETQ. The CDR3 has 13 amino acids. V was cut by 3 bases and J by 0 bases, with 4 bases left in between. The CDR3 region has the DNA TGCGCCAGCAGCTCCGATAGCAATCAGCCCCAGCATTTT. Its translation: CASSSDSNQPQHF.

This clonotype has only a few counts. V gene TRBV19 combines with J gene TRBJ2-5; the D is unclear. The CDR3 runs 12 residues. V was trimmed by 6 bases and J by 3 bases, leaving 8 bases between them. Germline V gives CDR1 LNHDA, CDR2 SQIVND (reference sequence). DNA of the CDR3: TGTGCCAGTAGGCCAACCAAAGAGACCCAGTACTTC. It codes for CASRPTKETQYF. The complete variable domain, with remaining parts taken from reference TRBV19 and TRBJ2-5, reads DGGITQSPKYLFRKEGQNVTLSCEQNLNHDAMYWYRQDPGQGLRLIYYSQIVNDFQKGDIAEGYSVSREKKESFPLTVTSAQKNPTAFYLCASRPTKETQYFGPGTRLLVL.

The table lists this clonotype with many counts. This chain joins TRBV10-3 and TRBJ2-1; 13 nucleotides align to TRBD2. This CDR3 has 16 residues. CDR1 and CDR2 from the germline V gene are ENHRY and SYGVKD. The ends lost 4 bases at V and 7 bases at J; junction bases unmatched: 7. The CDR3 nucleotides read TGTGCCATCAGTGTGCGGACTAGCGGGAGTACAAATGAGCAGTTCTTC. Translation: CAISVRTSGSTNEQFF.

In its sample, this clonotype was seen many times. The rearrangement joins TRBV20-1 to TRBJ2-3; D unresolved. Per germline, CDR1 DFQATT and CDR2 SNEGSKA (reference sequence). V lost 6 bases and J 6 bases, leaving 7 bases between the germline ends. This CDR3 is built from 10 residues. This CDR3 is CSAEPDTQYF. For the CDR3, the DNA is TGCAGTGCCGAGCCCGATACGCAGTATTTT.

This clonotype has a count of ten or more. The chain is built from TRBV24-1 and TRBJ2-2; tentatively, D is TRBD1 or TRBD2 (6 bases each). In germline, CDR1 is KGHDR, CDR2 SFDVKD. CDR3 length: 18 amino acids. The V gene lost 1 base and the J gene lost 5 bases, with 19 bases spanning the gap. The CDR3 spells CATSDFPQGRFGTGELFF. DNA of the CDR3: TGTGCCACCAGTGATTTCCCCCAGGGGAGGTTTGGGACCGGGGAGCTGTTTTTT.

This clonotype was detected only a few times. This rearrangement joins TRBV20-1 to TRBJ2-3; 7 nucleotides agree with TRBD2. The CDR3 runs to 15 residues. J lost 3 bases, V lost 6 bases, and 12 bases had no gene match. Germline CDR1 reads DFQATT; CDR2 reads SNEGSKA (reference sequence). As DNA, the CDR3 is TGCAGTGCCATACTCGGGGGGATCGGGACAGATACGCAGTATTTT. Protein: CSAILGGIGTDTQYF.

This clonotype was observed at least ten times. This chain uses TRBV7-6 with TRBJ2-2, with 15 bases fitting TRBD2. CDR3 length: 15 amino acids. Germline V CDR1 and CDR2: SGHVS, FNYEAQ. V lost 5 bases and J lost 6; bases outside the gene matches: 1. Here the CDR3 DNA reads TGTGCCAGCAGCGGGACTAGCGGGGGGTCCGGGGAGCTGTTTTTT. Protein product: CASSGTSGGSGELFF.

This clonotype appeared a few times. The rearrangement uses TRBV11-3 and TRBJ1-5, with a weak D call TRBD1 (5 bases). Trimming removed 4 bases at V and 0 bases at J, with 16 bases between. CDR3 size: 17 residues. Germline CDR1 is SGHNT and CDR2 is YENEEA. The CDR3 reads CASSSRQTLYSNQPQHF. CDR3 DNA sequence: TGTGCCAGCAGCTCCCGACAGACACTGTATAGCAATCAGCCCCAGCATTTT.

This clonotype was counted ten times or more. CDR3 in amino acids: CSADGDSSYNEQFF. CDR3 in DNA: TGCAGTGCGGACGGGGACTCATCCTACAATGAGCAGTTCTTC. This chain connects TRBV20-1 to TRBJ2-1; tentative D call: TRBD2 (6 bases). The CDR3 has 14 amino acids. The germline V gene encodes CDR1 DFQATT and CDR2 SNEGSKA (reference sequence). The germline V and J ends were trimmed by 6 bases and 1 base, with 13 bases remaining between them.

The CDR3 DNA is TGTGCCAGCAGTGGCGGCCCAGGGTCGGGGTATAGCAATCAGCCCCAGCATTTT. It codes for CASSGGPGSGYSNQPQHF. The rearrangement links TRBV6-1 to TRBJ1-5; D might be TRBD1 (5 bases). The V end lost 4 bases, the J end lost 0 bases, and 19 bases lay between the germline ends. CDR3 length equals 18 residues. The germline CDR1 and CDR2 sequences are MNHNS and SASEGT.

This clonotype has just a few counts. This rearrangement joins TRBV20-1 to TRBJ2-1; 8 bases are a match to TRBD2. The V segment lost 3 bases and the J segment 7 bases; nucleotides outside the gene matches: 11. The CDR3 runs to 15 residues. CDR1 DFQATT and CDR2 SNEGSKA come from the germline V gene (reference sequence). CDR3 in DNA: TGCAGTGCTAGTCAGGCTAGCGGGCTTAGGAATGAGCAGTTCTTC. It is translated as CSASQASGLRNEQFF.

Ten or more counts support this clonotype. The chain joins TRBV5-6 to TRBJ2-7; 8 nucleotides align to TRBD2. The CDR3 contains 16 residues. CDR1 and CDR2 (germline): SGHDT, YYEEEE. The trim removed 1 base at V and 3 bases at J, leaving 9 bases unmatched. This chain's CDR3 is CASSLSLAGGLYEQYF. In nucleotides, the CDR3 is TGTGCCAGCAGCTTGTCCCTAGCGGGCGGACTCTACGAGCAGTACTTC.

The rearrangement joins TRBV7-8 to TRBJ2-6, with 8 bases identical to TRBD1. The CDR3 has 19 amino acids. In germline, CDR1 is SGHVS, CDR2 FQNEAQ. Trimming removed 1 base from V and 4 bases from J; junction bases left unmatched: 12. CDR3 residues: CASSLDTWAGGSGANVLTF. For the CDR3, the DNA is TGTGCCAGCAGCTTAGATACTTGGGCAGGGGGCTCAGGGGCCAACGTCCTGACTTTC. The full variable domain, rest sourced from reference TRBV7-8 and TRBJ2-6, is GAGVSQSPRYKVAKRGQDVALRCDPISGHVSLFWYQQALGQGPEFLTYFQNEAQLDKSGLPSDRFFAERPEGSVSTLKIQRTQQEDSAVYLCASSLDTWAGGSGANVLTFGAGSRLTVL.

This clonotype was observed many times. The gene calls are TRBV7-9 and TRBJ2-7; the D gene is possibly TRBD1 (5 bases). The CDR3 length is 12 residues. The germline V gene encodes CDR1 SEHNR and CDR2 FQNEAQ (reference sequence). Deletions cut 3 bases from V and 7 bases from J, with 10 bases between. The CDR3 coding sequence is TGTGCCAGCAGCTTTTCAGGGTATGAGCAGTACTTC. It encodes CASSFSGYEQYF.

In this sample, this clonotype turned up many times. J is TRBJ2-4 and V is TRBV7-9; D perhaps matches TRBD2 (5 bases). Germline V lookup: CDR1 SEHNR, CDR2 FQNEAQ (reference sequence). V gave up 2 bases and J gave up 9 bases, with 14 bases separating them. The CDR3 contains 14 residues. The CDR3 loop is CASSLFAGGSIQYF. For the CDR3, the DNA is TGTGCCAGCAGCTTATTCGCAGGAGGCAGCATTCAGTACTTC. The full variable domain, rest sourced from reference TRBV7-9 and TRBJ2-4, is DTGVSQNPRHKITKRGQNVTFRCDPISEHNRLYWYRQTLGQGPEFLTYFQNEAQLEKSRLLSDRFSAERPKGSFSTLEIQRTEQGDSAMYLCASSLFAGGSIQYFGAGTRLSVL.

There are many counts of this clonotype. The V call is TRBV18, the J call TRBJ2-7; 10 bases fit TRBD1. Germline V gives CDR1 KGHSH, CDR2 LQKENI. J lost 2 bases, V lost 3 bases, and 1 base had no gene match. This CDR3 has 14 residues. The DNA of the CDR3 is TGTGCCAGCTCACCGGACAGGGGGGCCTACGAGCAGTACTTC. Its protein product is CASSPDRGAYEQYF.

This clonotype has ten or more counts. V gene TRBV5-5 combines with J gene TRBJ1-3; perhaps TRBD1 as D (6 bases). Per germline, CDR1 SGHKS and CDR2 YYEKEE (reference sequence). V lost 4 bases to trimming and J lost 4 bases, with 15 bases between them. The length of the CDR3 is 15 residues. CDR3 sequence (DNA): TGTGCCAGCAGCGCCTACCGGGGGCTCGGAAACACCATATATTTT. Translating gives CASSAYRGLGNTIYF.

The V and J genes are TRBV12-3 or TRBV12-4 and TRBJ1-6; TRBD1 agrees at 8 bases. This CDR3 is 17 amino acids long. Losses at the gene ends were 8 bases for V and 9 bases for J; bases not matched to a gene: 18. CDR3 loop: CASGHPRGRGAGSPLHF. The CDR3 DNA is TGTGCCAGCGGCCACCCCAGGGGGCGCGGGGCTGGTTCACCCCTCCACTTT.

Ten or more counts support this clonotype. This rearrangement joins TRBV29-1 to TRBJ2-3; D gene uncertain. CDR1 and CDR2 from the germline V gene are SQVTM and ANQGSEA. Trimming took off 4 bases at V and 7 bases at J, with 15 bases between the two ends. There are 13 residues in the CDR3. CDR3 sequence: CSVGARVRHTQYF. The CDR3 DNA is TGCAGCGTTGGGGCTCGGGTCCGCCATACGCAGTATTTT.